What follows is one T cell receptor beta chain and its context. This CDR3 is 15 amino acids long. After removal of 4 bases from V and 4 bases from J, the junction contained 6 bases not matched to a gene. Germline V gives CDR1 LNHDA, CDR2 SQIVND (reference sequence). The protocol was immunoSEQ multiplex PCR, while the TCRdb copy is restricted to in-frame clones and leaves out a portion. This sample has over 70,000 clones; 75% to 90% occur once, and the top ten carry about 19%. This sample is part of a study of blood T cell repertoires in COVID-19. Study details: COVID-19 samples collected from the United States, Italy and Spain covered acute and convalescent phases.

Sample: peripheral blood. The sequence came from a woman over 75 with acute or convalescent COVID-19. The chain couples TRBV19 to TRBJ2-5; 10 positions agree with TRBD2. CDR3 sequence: CASSTLAGVRETQYF. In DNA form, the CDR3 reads TGTGCCAGTAGTACGCTAGCGGGAGTCAGAGAGACCCAGTACTTC.